The present TCR beta chain was sequenced within a study of identical twins. The CDR3 is 17 amino acids. Per germline, CDR1 MNHEY and CDR2 SVGAGI. Trimming took 0 bases from V and 0 from J, leaving 9 bases between them. This clonotype was detected only a few times. MiXCR, applied by TCRdb to the 5' RACE reads, yields one record per CDR3 protein. The data show about 920,000 distinct CDR3 sequences, roughly 12% seen once. A further study also used this sample, focusing on yellow fever vaccine responses in identical twins.

The receptor was isolated from a young woman in good health. The rearrangement uses TRBV6-5 and TRBJ2-6; no clear D gene. The sample taken for sequencing was PBMCs. CDR3 sequence: CASSYSRASSGANVLTF. In DNA, the CDR3 is TGTGCCAGCAGTTACTCAAGGGCCAGCTCTGGGGCCAACGTCCTGACTTTC.